The rows below give T cell receptor beta chains drawn from one sample of a study of T cells in tuberculosis. The assay was immunoSEQ multiplex PCR, and TCRdb's table has in-frame clones only and misses some. The table has 88,000 or so clones, under 95% seen once. The specimen was CD1b-GMM tetramer-negative cells sorted from PBMCs. The receptors stem from an adult woman with latent tuberculosis. The CDR3 runs from the conserved cysteine through the conserved F or W. A D gene is named only where the DNA matches it firmly. Clone size, where shown, is once, few, many, or a class for clones that have expanded.

d_gene,abundance,j_gene,v_gene,CDR3nt,CDR3aa
TRBD1,NA,TRBJ2-5,TRBV10-2,TGCGCCAGCAGTGACGCAACAGGGGAGTACGAGACCCAGTACTTC,CASSDATGEYETQYF
NA,once,TRBJ1-2,TRBV18,TGTGCCAGCTCACCGAGGGCAGTTCAGGAGGTTAACTATGGCTACACCTTC,CASSPRAVQEVNYGYTF
NA,few,TRBJ2-7,TRBV6-1,TGTGCCAGCAGTCCTCGACTGGGGGCGTACGAGCAGTACTTC,CASSPRLGAYEQYF
NA,NA,TRBJ2-1,TRBV5-6,TGTGCCAGCAGTCCGGTCGGGGACACCCCTCATGAGCAGTTCTTC,CASSPVGDTPHEQFF
NA,NA,TRBJ1-5,TRBV19,TGTGCCAGTAGCAGACGGACTTTCGACTATAGCAATCAGCCCCAGCATTTT,CASSRRTFDYSNQPQHF
TRBD1,NA,TRBJ1-2,TRBV10-3,TGTGCCATCAGTGAGACCTGGACAGGGGGCGACTATGGCTACACCTTC,CAISETWTGGDYGYTF
TRBD1,NA,TRBJ2-5,TRBV28,TGTGCCAGCAGTTTAGGACAGGACTTATACCAAGAGACCCAGTACTTC,CASSLGQDLYQETQYF
TRBD2,NA,TRBJ2-4,TRBV30,TGTGCCTGGGCCACTAGCGGGGGACTAGCCAAAAACATTCAGTACTTC,CAWATSGGLAKNIQYF
TRBD1,NA,TRBJ1-2,TRBV10-3,TGTGCCATCAGGCCGGGACAGGGCGTCTCTGGCTACACCTTC,CAIRPGQGVSGYTF
TRBD2,NA,TRBJ2-2,TRBV5-6,TGTGCCAGCAGCCTCCTAGCGGGGGACACCGGGGAGCTGTTTTTT,CASSLLAGDTGELFF
NA,NA,TRBJ2-5,TRBV7-2,TGTGCCAGCAGCTTAAAAGGTTCCTCCTCCCTTGGCACAGGGACCCAGTACTTC,CASSLKGSSSLGTGTQYF
TRBD1,NA,TRBJ2-7,TRBV7-9,TGTGCCAGCAGCTCGCAGGACAGGGACCCCTACGAGCAGTACTTC,CASSSQDRDPYEQYF
NA,NA,TRBJ2-7,TRBV15,TGTGCCACCAGCAGAGTTGCAGGGGTCTACGAGCAGTACTTC,CATSRVAGVYEQYF
TRBD1,NA,TRBJ1-4,TRBV5-1,TGCGCCAGCACTGACAGGGGGCAGGAAAAACTGTTTTTT,CASTDRGQEKLFF
TRBD1,NA,TRBJ2-7,TRBV2,TGTGCCAGCAGTGGGACAGGTTCCTACGAGCAGTACTTC,CASSGTGSYEQYF
TRBD1,NA,TRBJ1-4,TRBV5-1,TGCGCCAGCAGCTGGGACCGGACAGGGGGCGACGGGTCTAATGAAAAACTGTTTTTT,CASSWDRTGGDGSNEKLFF
NA,NA,TRBJ2-5,TRBV29-1,TGCAGCGTTGTCCGGGACAAGGGGGAGACCCAGTACTTC,CSVVRDKGETQYF
TRBD2,NA,TRBJ2-2,TRBV7-2,TGTGCCAGCAGCTCTCGTGCGGGGGGCCATACCGGGGAGCTGTTTTTT,CASSSRAGGHTGELFF
TRBD2,once,TRBJ2-5,TRBV4-3,TGCGCCAGCAGCCTAGGACTAGCGGGGCAAGAGACCCAGTACTTC,CASSLGLAGQETQYF
NA,NA,TRBJ2-1,TRBV5-1,TGCGCCAGCAGTTATGCCGGAGGAGGGGCGGGTGAGCAGTTCTTC,CASSYAGGGAGEQFF
NA,NA,TRBJ1-2,TRBV7-2,TGTGCCAGCAGCTTAGCGAAGTTGGCAGGGGCCGGCTACACCTTC,CASSLAKLAGAGYTF
TRBD2,NA,TRBJ2-3,TRBV7-8,TGTGCCAGCAGCCTTGGGACTAGCGGGGGTGCCAGGGTGGATACGCAGTATTTT,CASSLGTSGGARVDTQYF
TRBD2,NA,TRBJ2-3,TRBV28,TGTGCCAGCAGTTTACCCCGGGGGGTTGGGCCAGATACGCAGTATTTT,CASSLPRGVGPDTQYF
NA,NA,TRBJ2-3,TRBV2,TGTGCCAGCAGTGAGGTTGGCGGGTTCAGGGATACGCAGTATTTT,CASSEVGGFRDTQYF
NA,NA,TRBJ1-6,TRBV11-1,TGTGCCAGCAGCTTAGTCGGCGGAGATAATTCACCCCTCCACTTT,CASSLVGGDNSPLHF
NA,NA,TRBJ1-4,TRBV5-8,TGTGCCAGCAGCTTGGGCCACCAGTTAACTAATGAAAAACTGTTTTTT,CASSLGHQLTNEKLFF
NA,NA,TRBJ1-2,TRBV6-1,TGTGCCAGCAGCCTCCAGGTTAACTATGGCTACACCTTC,CASSLQVNYGYTF
NA,NA,TRBJ1-1,TRBV6-5,TGTGCCAGCAGTTACTCGTCCGGTCTCATGAACACTGAAGCTTTCTTT,CASSYSSGLMNTEAFF
NA,NA,TRBJ2-1,TRBV6-1,TGTGCCAGCAGGGAGGGTTCTTACAATGAGCAGTTCTTC,CASREGSYNEQFF
NA,few,TRBJ1-2,TRBV11-1,TGTGCCAGCAGCTCCGATACAGGGCTCCTCTATGGCTACACCTTC,CASSSDTGLLYGYTF
NA,NA,TRBJ1-5,TRBV18,TGTGCCAGCTCACCCCAGGGGAGCAATCAGCCCCAGCATTTT,CASSPQGSNQPQHF
TRBD2,NA,TRBJ2-3,TRBV6-1,TGTGCCAGCAGTGCGGGACTAGCGGATGGAGATACGCAGTATTTT,CASSAGLADGDTQYF
TRBD2,NA,TRBJ2-1,TRBV5-4,TGTGCCAGCGGAGCGGGGGGGCGAGAAATTGAGCAGTTCTTC,CASGAGGREIEQFF
TRBD1,NA,TRBJ2-2,TRBV28,TGTGCCAGCAGTGAAGACAGGGGTGGAACCGGGGAGCTGTTTTTT,CASSEDRGGTGELFF
NA,few,TRBJ1-1,TRBV18,TGTGCCAGCTCTATCAGTCATCTGAACACTGAAGCTTTCTTT,CASSISHLNTEAFF
TRBD1,NA,TRBJ1-5,TRBV15,TGTGCCACCAGCAGAGAGTCCGGGACAGGGGGATTTCAGCCCCAGCATTTT,CATSRESGTGGFQPQHF
NA,NA,TRBJ2-5,TRBV5-1,TGCGCCAGCAGCTTGGACGGTGTCTCCTACCAAGAGACCCAGTACTTC,CASSLDGVSYQETQYF
NA,NA,TRBJ1-2,TRBV11-2,TGTGCCAGCAGCTTAGGGACAGTTACTAACTATGGCTACACCTTC,CASSLGTVTNYGYTF
NA,NA,TRBJ1-1,TRBV6-5,TGTGCCAGCAGGGGGCCGAACACTGAAGCTTTCTTT,CASRGPNTEAFF
TRBD1,once,TRBJ1-3,TRBV30,TGTGCCTGGAGCCTCGGGACAGGCGTTAGAAACACCATATATTTT,CAWSLGTGVRNTIYF
NA,NA,TRBJ2-7,TRBV5-4,TGTGCCAGCAGCTCGAGCGGGCAGGCAACCTACGAGCAGTACTTC,CASSSSGQATYEQYF
NA,NA,TRBJ1-1,TRBV5-1,TGCGCCAGCAGCTTGGAATCGGTGCGGGGGATGGAGGCTTTCTTT,CASSLESVRGMEAFF
TRBD2,NA,TRBJ2-3,TRBV6-6,TGTGCCAGCAGCCCAAGCGGGGGATGGGGCACAGATACGCAGTATTTT,CASSPSGGWGTDTQYF
TRBD1,NA,TRBJ2-7,TRBV18,TGTGCCAGCTCACCTCTACCCGGACAGGGGGGCTACGAGCAGTACTTC,CASSPLPGQGGYEQYF